The entry below describes one TCR beta chain. Germline CDR1 LGHNA, CDR2 YNFKEQ. Trimming at V came to 0 bases and at J to 5 bases, leaving 6 bases not matched to a gene. The CDR3 sequence is 16 residues long. Assay used: immunoSEQ multiplex PCR; TCRdb lists only in-frame clones, some missing. The sample contains under 80,000 clones, about nine tenths of which appear only once. This sample is drawn from a study of T cell responses to AZD1222 COVID-19 vaccine. The source material was peripheral blood, sampled on day 0 of AZD1222 vaccination. The chain links TRBV4-2 to TRBJ2-1; 8 bases fit TRBD2. The clonotype originates from an adult in good health. CDR3 DNA: TGTGCCAGCAGCCAAGATTCAGAGCGGGGGAACAATGAGCAGTTCTTC. Translated, it gives CASSQDSERGNNEQFF.